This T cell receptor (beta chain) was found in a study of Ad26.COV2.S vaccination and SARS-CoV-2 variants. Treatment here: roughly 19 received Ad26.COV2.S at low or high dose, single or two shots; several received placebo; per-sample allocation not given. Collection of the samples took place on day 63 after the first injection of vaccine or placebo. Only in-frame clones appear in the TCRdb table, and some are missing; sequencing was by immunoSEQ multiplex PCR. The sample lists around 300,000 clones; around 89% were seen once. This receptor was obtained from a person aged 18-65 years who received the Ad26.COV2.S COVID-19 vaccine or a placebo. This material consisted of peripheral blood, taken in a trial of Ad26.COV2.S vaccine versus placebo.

CDR3 region: CASSYDGPSYNEQFF. The DNA of the CDR3 is TGTGCCAGCAGTTACGACGGACCCTCCTACAATGAGCAGTTCTTC. This chain links TRBV6-5 with TRBJ2-1; D uncertain. Trimming cost V 2 bases and J 0 bases, with 8 bases left between them. The CDR3 length is 15 residues. Germline assignment: CDR1 MNHEY and CDR2 SVGAGI.